This note documents a single T cell receptor (beta chain) sequence. The antigen remains undetermined. The data were taken from a study of tumor-infiltrating lymphocytes in primary liver carcinoma. The overall study: All patients, whether men or women, fell within 30 to 69 years of age.

Production of TCR beta cDNA used roughly 500 ng total RNA together with a constant-region primer. Each TCR beta library was derived from three nested multiplex PCR rounds that employed slightly modified ARM-PCR. The study ran its first two PCR rounds for nine to ten cycles each, using TRBV1-TRBV30 forward primers and a C-beta reverse primer. TCRdb fed the multiplex PCR reads into MiXCR, producing one record per CDR3 protein. The sample carries 80,000 or so distinct CDR3 sequences, approximately 69% recorded once. Co-extraction of RNA and DNA was performed on roughly 20-33 mg of unsorted bulk tissue. Study conclusions and caveats: Paired tumor-adjacent and tumor-blood samples overlapped less than tumor region pairs did. Tumor top-250-clone fraction significantly exceeded that of blood (p = 0.039).

CDR3 length: 14 residues. V was shortened by 3 bases and J by 3 bases, with 12 bases between the two germline ends. CDR1 SGHRS and CDR2 YFSETQ come from the germline V gene. This clonotype was sampled from a man aged 40-49 years with primary liver carcinoma and hepatitis B virus infection. The chain uses TRBV5-1 and TRBJ2-5; D unclear. The sequenced sample consisted of tumor-adjacent normal liver tissue. For the CDR3, the DNA is TGCGCCAGCAGCTCCTCGGCAGTGGAAGAGACCCAGTACTTC. Its translation: CASSSSAVEETQYF.